The rows below give T cell receptor beta chains drawn from one sample of a study of T cells in Graves' hyperthyroidism and ophthalmopathy. Using its own MiXCR run on the multiplex PCR reads, TCRdb lists one record per CDR3 protein. Among a few hundred thousand distinct CDR3 sequences listed, about 15% were seen once. The sequenced sample consisted of blood. These TCRs come from a woman younger than 35 with Graves' hyperthyroidism that later progressed to Graves' ophthalmopathy. Each CDR3 is given with its conserved first and last residue. D genes are given only for firm matches. Some rows mark clone size as missing; the rest say once, few, many or name a class of expanded clone.

d_call	v_call	clone_size	j_call	cdr3_aa	cdr3_nt
.	TRBV20-1	many	TRBJ2-7	CSATPRLAYSSYEQYF	TGCAGTGCTACACCTAGGCTAGCGTACAGCTCCTACGAGCAGTACTTC
.	TRBV7-2	many	TRBJ2-5	CASSLLGGLQETQYF	TGTGCCAGCAGCTTATTGGGTGGTCTTCAAGAGACCCAGTACTTC
TRBD1	TRBV7-9	few	TRBJ2-2	CASSPITDRHTGELFF	TGTGCCAGCAGCCCAATCACGGACAGGCACACCGGGGAGCTGTTTTTT
TRBD2	TRBV6-2/TRBV6-3	few	TRBJ2-1	CASSYGGSSNEQFF	TGTGCCAGCAGTTACGGCGGGAGCAGTAATGAGCAGTTCTTC
TRBD2	TRBV28	many	TRBJ2-7	CASSLHETSVTYEQYF	TGTGCCAGCAGCCTACACGAGACTAGCGTCACCTACGAGCAGTACTTC
.	TRBV5-1	.	TRBJ1-3	CASSSGQSSGNTIYF	TGCGCCAGCAGCTCCGGACAGAGCTCTGGAAACACCATATATTTT
TRBD2	TRBV5-1	many	TRBJ2-3	CASSPPGLASDTQYF	TGCGCCAGCAGCCCACCGGGACTAGCATCGGATACGCAGTATTTT
.	TRBV6-1	.	TRBJ2-3	CASSPTGTSGPDTQYF	TGTGCCAGCAGCCCTACCGGGACTTCAGGGCCAGATACGCAGTATTTT
TRBD2	TRBV4-2	few	TRBJ2-3	CASSQATSGGTDTQYF	TGTGCCAGCAGCCAAGCTACTAGCGGGGGCACAGATACGCAGTATTTT
.	TRBV27	many	TRBJ1-6	CASNSGGNSPLHF	TGTGCCAGCAACAGTGGGGGTAATTCACCCCTCCACTTT
.	TRBV29-1	many	TRBJ1-1	CSVFRQLAPTGPGAFF	TGCAGCGTCTTTCGACAGTTAGCTCCAACCGGCCCTGGAGCTTTCTTT
.	TRBV27	many	TRBJ2-1	CASSLYPGLSDNEQFF	TGTGCCAGCAGTTTATATCCAGGGCTTTCCGACAATGAGCAGTTCTTC
.	TRBV9	.	TRBJ2-7	CASSVHWATTYEQYF	TGTGCCAGCAGCGTACATTGGGCGACAACCTACGAGCAGTACTTC
.	TRBV28	many	TRBJ1-2	CASNPSGLPYGYTF	TGTGCCAGCAACCCCTCTGGCCTACCTTATGGCTACACCTTC
TRBD2	TRBV11-2	many	TRBJ2-2	CASSLGTSGSSKNTGELFF	TGTGCCAGCAGCTTGGGGACTAGCGGCTCCTCTAAGAACACCGGGGAGCTGTTTTTT
TRBD2	TRBV29-1	.	TRBJ2-1	CSVAGRNYNEQFF	TGCAGCGTTGCCGGGAGGAACTACAATGAGCAGTTCTTC
TRBD2	TRBV4-2	.	TRBJ2-7	CASSQSTQGLAESYEQYF	TGTGCCAGCAGCCAATCGACACAGGGACTAGCAGAATCCTACGAGCAGTACTTC
.	TRBV29-1	.	TRBJ1-3	CSDGTGSGNTIYF	TGCAGCGACGGGACTGGCTCTGGAAACACCATATATTTT
TRBD2	TRBV5-1	many	TRBJ2-2	CASSPTSANTGELFF	TGCGCCAGCAGCCCGACTAGCGCGAACACCGGGGAGCTGTTTTTT
TRBD2	TRBV10-3	.	TRBJ2-5	CAISESSGQETQYF	TGTGCCATCAGTGAGTCTAGCGGGCAAGAGACCCAGTACTTC
.	TRBV2	many	TRBJ1-3	CASSEQGGTGNTIYF	TGTGCCAGCAGTGAACAGGGCGGCACTGGAAACACCATATATTTT
.	TRBV7-9	.	TRBJ2-1	CASSLEGRSVF	TGTGCCAGCAGCTTAGAGGGGCGCTCCGTCTTC